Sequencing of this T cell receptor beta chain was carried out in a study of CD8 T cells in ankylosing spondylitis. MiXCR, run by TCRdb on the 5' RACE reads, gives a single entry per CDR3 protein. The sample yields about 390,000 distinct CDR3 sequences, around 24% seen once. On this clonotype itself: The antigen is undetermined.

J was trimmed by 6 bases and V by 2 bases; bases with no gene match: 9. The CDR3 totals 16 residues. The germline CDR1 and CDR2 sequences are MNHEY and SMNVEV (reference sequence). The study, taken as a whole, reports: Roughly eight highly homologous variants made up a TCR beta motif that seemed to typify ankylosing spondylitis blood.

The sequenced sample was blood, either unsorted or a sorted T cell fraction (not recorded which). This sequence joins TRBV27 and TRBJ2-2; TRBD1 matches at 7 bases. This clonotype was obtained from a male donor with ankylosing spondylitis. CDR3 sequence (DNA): TGTGCCAGCAGTTTAAGGGGCACAGGGACAGCCGGGGAGCTGTTTTTT. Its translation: CASSLRGTGTAGELFF.